Listed below are T cell receptor beta chains from one sample, sequenced in a study of CD8 T cells in ankylosing spondylitis. MiXCR, applied by TCRdb to the 5' RACE reads, yields one record per CDR3 protein. The sample includes about 180,000 distinct CDR3 sequences, approximately 9% of them seen just once. Sequencing was done on a sample of blood, either unsorted or a sorted T cell fraction (not recorded which). These receptors were obtained from a female donor with ankylosing spondylitis or in good health (not recorded which). Each CDR3 is given with its conserved first and last residue. A D gene is named only where the DNA matches it firmly. Clone size is stated in some rows and not others, as once, few, many or a class when expanded.

TRBD1	TRBV3-1	NA	TRBJ2-7	CASSREREPTGGYDQYF	TGTGCCAGCAGCCGAGAAAGGGAACCGACAGGGGGTTACGACCAGTACTTC
NA	TRBV5-4	NA	TRBJ2-2	CAIGFSPGFLPGELFF	TGTGCCATCGGCTTTTCCCCAGGGTTTCTACCCGGGGAGCTGTTTTTT
TRBD2	TRBV9	many	TRBJ2-7	CASSGGLAGSTYEQYF	TGTGCCAGCAGCGGAGGACTAGCGGGAAGCACCTACGAGCAGTACTTC
NA	TRBV7-6	NA	TRBJ1-1	CASSPGAGTEAFF	TGTGCCAGCAGTCCGGGGGCAGGCACTGAAGCTTTCTTT
TRBD2	TRBV20-1	few	TRBJ2-7	CSARDSSGDSYEQYF	TGCAGTGCTAGAGATTCTAGCGGGGACTCCTACGAGCAGTACTTC
NA	TRBV4-3	NA	TRBJ2-7	CASSQHSLGSYEQYF	TGCGCCAGCAGCCAACACTCACTAGGGAGCTACGAGCAGTACTTC
NA	TRBV4-3	NA	TRBJ2-7	CASSQGLEGHTYEQYF	TGCGCCAGCAGCCAAGGACTTGAGGGACACACCTACGAGCAGTACTTC
NA	TRBV3-1	NA	TRBJ2-5	CASSHPGKGETQYF	TGTGCCAGCAGCCACCCGGGGAAGGGAGAGACCCAGTACTTC
NA	TRBV7-2	many	TRBJ2-3	CASSLKETVIDTDTQYF	TGTGCCAGCAGCTTAAAGGAGACGGTGATAGACACAGATACGCAGTATTTT
NA	TRBV29-1	many	TRBJ2-7	CSVGGSNEQYF	TGCAGCGTTGGGGGGAGCAACGAGCAGTACTTC
TRBD1	TRBV10-3	many	TRBJ2-5	CATTGDRGGLETQYF	TGTGCCACAACAGGCGACAGGGGGGGGTTGGAGACCCAGTACTTC
NA	TRBV7-8	NA	TRBJ2-5	CASSLETDNAEETQYF	TGTGCCAGCAGCTTAGAGACCGACAATGCCGAAGAGACCCAGTACTTC
NA	TRBV4-3	NA	TRBJ1-1	CASSQDRQARMNTEAFF	TGCGCCAGCAGCCAGGACCGACAGGCCCGTATGAACACTGAAGCTTTCTTT
NA	TRBV10-3	few	TRBJ1-2	CATGENYGYTF	TGTGCCACAGGGGAGAACTATGGCTACACCTTC
NA	TRBV28	NA	TRBJ1-5	CASSLRRRTNQPQHF	TGTGCCAGCAGTTTACGGAGACGAACCAATCAGCCCCAGCATTTT
NA	TRBV24-1	few	TRBJ2-3	CATSDSGLSTDTQYF	TGTGCCACCAGTGATAGCGGACTCAGCACAGATACGCAGTATTTT
NA	TRBV10-3	NA	TRBJ1-1	CAISDNGLEGTEAFF	TGTGCCATCAGTGACAACGGACTGGAGGGAACTGAAGCTTTCTTT
NA	TRBV2	many	TRBJ2-4	CASMGRTKNIQYF	TGTGCCAGCATGGGCAGAACCAAAAACATTCAGTACTTC
TRBD1	TRBV7-8	NA	TRBJ1-2	CASSLGQGAVGYTF	TGTGCCAGCAGCTTAGGCCAGGGGGCGGTTGGCTACACCTTC
TRBD2	TRBV5-5	NA	TRBJ2-3	CASIPSGGGDTQYF	TGTGCCAGCATCCCGAGCGGGGGCGGGGATACGCAGTATTTT
TRBD2	TRBV20-1	few	TRBJ2-1	CSYGGAGNEQFF	TGCAGTTACGGGGGGGCCGGGAATGAGCAGTTCTTC
NA	TRBV12-3/TRBV12-4	many	TRBJ2-5	CASSSGSWETQYF	TGTGCCAGCAGTAGCGGTTCGTGGGAGACCCAGTACTTC
TRBD2	TRBV4-1	few	TRBJ2-1	CASSQGIGLAGNEQFF	TGCGCCAGCAGCCAAGGTATAGGCCTAGCGGGCAATGAGCAGTTCTTC
TRBD1	TRBV27	few	TRBJ2-5	CASSPTGEETQYF	TGTGCCAGCAGTCCCACAGGGGAAGAGACCCAGTACTTC
NA	TRBV6-5	few	TRBJ2-7	CATGPRGFYEQYF	TGTGCCACCGGCCCTCGGGGCTTCTACGAGCAGTACTTC
NA	TRBV12-3/TRBV12-4	many	TRBJ2-1	CASSFASGGEQFF	TGTGCCAGCAGTTTCGCGTCTGGCGGTGAGCAGTTCTTC
NA	TRBV6-2/TRBV6-3	NA	TRBJ2-1	CASSMGHNEQFF	TGTGCCAGCAGCATGGGGCACAATGAGCAGTTCTTC
NA	TRBV14	few	TRBJ1-1	CASSWENTEAFF	TGTGCCAGCAGTTGGGAGAACACTGAAGCTTTCTTT
NA	TRBV4-3	few	TRBJ2-2	CASSQEGPRGGLTGELFF	TGCGCCAGCAGCCAAGAAGGGCCCAGGGGGGGTTTGACCGGGGAGCTGTTTTTT
TRBD2	TRBV6-1	few	TRBJ2-4	CASSGLAGSLAKNIQYF	TGTGCCAGCAGTGGACTAGCGGGATCTCTAGCCAAAAACATTCAGTACTTC
NA	TRBV2	NA	TRBJ1-3	CASYRDRNTIYF	TGTGCCAGCTACCGGGACAGAAACACCATATATTTT